The source of this T cell receptor (beta chain) is a study of T cells after posttransplantation cyclophosphamide. Regarding the study as a whole: Later blood repertoires were often dominated by clones from the donor CD8+ memory compartment. Recipient CMV seropositivity and CMV reactivation strongly tracked TRB clonality. Skin or GI-infiltrating T cells shared few TRB sequences with blood.

J lost 2 bases, V lost 5 bases, and 5 bases had no gene match. Per germline, CDR1 SEHNR and CDR2 FQNEAQ (reference sequence). This CDR3 spans 15 amino acids. Controls had myeloablative marrow grafts with methotrexate and calcineurin inhibitor, sampled at 1 year. With regard to this clone: Its antigen is unknown.

Here immunoSEQ multiplex PCR was the method, and the copy in TCRdb shows in-frame clones only, minus some. The repertoire includes roughly 20,000 clones, around 92% of them detected once, and 7% to 9.5% sits in the top ten. The chain recombines TRBV7-9 with TRBJ2-4; 8 bases map to TRBD1. The origin of this receptor is a female patient aged 50-59 years who received an allogeneic stem cell transplant from an unrelated donor, was CMV-positive, and had chronic GVHD only. The graft donor may have contributed some T cells. Sequenced material: PBMCs, taken after an allogeneic stem cell transplant with a calcineurin inhibitor and methotrexate. The CDR3 region has the DNA TGTGCCAGCAGCCGAACAGGGGGATCCAAAAACATTCAGTACTTC. This encodes CASSRTGGSKNIQYF.